Following are 12 T cell receptor beta chains from one sample sequenced in a study of OX40 agonist ivuxolimab in advanced cancers. Assay used: immunoSEQ multiplex PCR; TCRdb lists only in-frame clones, some missing. The sample shows about 54,000 clones, 70% to 90% of them seen only once. This material consisted of CD4+ or CD8+ T cells sorted from blood, taken in a trial of the OX40 agonist ivuxolimab. These receptors all come from an adult with an advanced solid tumor such as melanoma, head and neck, liver or kidney cancer.

The gene calls are TRBV10-3 and TRBJ1-1; possibly TRBD1 for D (5 bases). The germline gives CDR1 ENHRY, CDR2 SYGVKD. The germline V and J ends were trimmed by 7 bases and 0 bases, with 15 bases remaining between them. The CDR3 spans 15 residues. The CDR3 DNA reads as TGTGCCATCACCTCCGGGACGGACATGAACACTGAAGCTTTCTTT. It encodes CAITSGTDMNTEAFF.

This clone appeared a single time. J is TRBJ1-5 and V is TRBV7-2; no reliable D call. CDR1 is SGHTA and CDR2 is FQGNSA in the germline V gene. The CDR3 loop spans 16 amino acids. The ends were cut back, 5 bases at V and 2 bases at J, with 16 bases in the middle. CDR3 residues: CASSAQAQAGNQPQHF. The CDR3 DNA reads TGTGCCAGCAGCGCGCAAGCCCAGGCGGGCAATCAGCCCCAGCATTTT.

The chain uses TRBV6-1 and TRBJ2-7; no firm D call. The CDR3 length is 14 residues. V lost 2 bases and J 0 bases, leaving 8 bases between the germline ends. The germline V gene encodes CDR1 MNHNS and CDR2 SASEGT. The CDR3 coding sequence is TGTGCCAGCAGTGAATTTGTCAGCTCCTACGAGCAGTACTTC. Its protein is CASSEFVSSYEQYF.

The chain combines TRBV6-1 with TRBJ1-5; D is uncertain. V gave up 3 bases and J gave up 3 bases, with 12 bases separating them. Germline V CDR1 and CDR2: MNHNS, SASEGT. The CDR3 length is 15 residues. CDR3 bases: TGTGCCAGCAGTGATGGGCAGCTGCCCAATCAGCCCCAGCATTTT. Residues: CASSDGQLPNQPQHF.

The rearrangement joins TRBV5-1 to TRBJ2-1; 13 nucleotides line up with TRBD2. From germline, CDR1 is SGHRS and CDR2 YFSETQ. This CDR3 is 15 amino acids long. The V gene end was trimmed by 3 bases and the J gene end by 9 bases; junction bases not matched to a gene: 6. The CDR3 DNA is TGCGCCAGCAGCTCCGGACTAGCGGGAGTTGTTGAGCAGTTCTTC. This gives the protein CASSSGLAGVVEQFF.

V gene TRBV11-2 combines with J gene TRBJ2-1; 7 bases line up with TRBD2. The CDR3 extends over 17 amino acids. The J segment lost 4 bases and the V segment lost 4 bases, leaving 13 bases of the junction unmatched. CDR1 is SGHAT, CDR2 FQNNGV, per germline. The CDR3 DNA is TGTGCCAGCAGCTACCCCGAGGGCGGGAGTAGGTACAATGAGCAGTTCTTC. It yields the protein CASSYPEGGSRYNEQFF.

The chain combines TRBV28 with TRBJ2-7; TRBD2 agrees at 8 bases. Unmatched junction bases numbered 9, after V lost 8 bases and J lost 0 bases. The CDR3 extends over 15 amino acids. CDR1 and CDR2 from the germline V gene are MDHEN and SYDVKM. The CDR3 DNA is TGTGCCAGCGCTACAGGCGGGAGGCCCTCCTACGAGCAGTACTTC. Its translation is CASATGGRPSYEQYF.

The chain uses TRBV5-6 and TRBJ1-1; 11 nucleotides line up with TRBD1. Germline V CDR1 and CDR2: SGHDT, YYEEEE. J lost 5 bases, V lost 1 base, and 4 bases had no gene match. The CDR3 consists of 15 residues. The CDR3 sequence: CASSLRGTGGTEAFF. CDR3 DNA sequence: TGTGCCAGCAGCTTGAGAGGGACAGGGGGAACTGAAGCTTTCTTT.

V and J are TRBV27 and TRBJ1-2, with TRBD1 matching over 10 bases. Germline CDR1 MNHEY, CDR2 SMNVEV (reference sequence). There are 14 residues in the CDR3. V shed 5 bases and J 4 bases; nucleotides not matched to a gene: 4. The CDR3 coding sequence is TGTGCCAGCAGTGCGACAGGGGGCGTCTATGGCTACACCTTC. Its protein is CASSATGGVYGYTF.

The chain links TRBV19 to TRBJ2-1; D might be TRBD2 (5 bases). There are 16 residues in the CDR3. Germline values: CDR1 LNHDA, CDR2 SQIVND (reference sequence). Between the trimmed V and J ends, which lost 7 bases and 7 bases, there was a span of 23 bases. The CDR3 DNA sequence: TGTGCCAGTAATAATTACGAGGGCGGATCGTCTAATGAGCAGTTCTTC. Amino acids: CASNNYEGGSSNEQFF.

The J gene is TRBJ2-1, the V gene TRBV27, with D tentatively TRBD1 (6 bases). V lost 8 bases to trimming and J lost 7 bases, with 15 bases between them. CDR1 and CDR2 from the germline V gene are MNHEY and SMNVEV (reference sequence). The CDR3 consists of 13 residues. The CDR3 region has the DNA TGTGCCAGCGGTCACTTCGACAGGAATGAGCAGTTCTTC. Protein sequence: CASGHFDRNEQFF.

The chain recombines TRBV20-1 with TRBJ2-7; tentatively, D is TRBD1 (5 bases). The ends were cut back, 3 bases at V and 8 bases at J, with 8 bases in the middle. CDR1 DFQATT and CDR2 SNEGSKA come from the germline V gene (reference sequence). CDR3 length equals 10 residues. The chain's CDR3 is CSARTVKQYF. The CDR3 coding sequence is TGCAGTGCTAGGACAGTAAAGCAGTACTTC.